A single sample gave rise to the 8 T cell receptor beta chains below, sequenced in a study of T cell repertoires in cytomegalovirus infection. TCRdb fed the reads into MiXCR, producing one record per CDR3 protein. Among 180,000 or so distinct CDR3 sequences, about 18% were seen once, and the ten largest hold approximately 25%. Sequenced input: CD8+ T cells from PBMCs. Receptors originate from a human donor in good health (CMV status not recorded). Some clones in this sample may be carry-over from other donors' samples.

The CDR3 DNA follows: TGTGCCAGCGGATTCCCGGGGCCACCCTACGAGCAGTACTTC. Translated, it gives CASGFPGPPYEQYF. The chain links TRBV7-3 to TRBJ2-7, with D tentatively TRBD1 or TRBD2 (5 bases each). With 8 bases removed from V and 2 bases from J, the gap between germline ends came to 16 bases. The CDR3 is 14 amino acids. Germline V gene data show CDR1 as SGHTA and CDR2 as FQGTGA.

This clonotype has more than one count but fewer than ten. V and J are TRBV7-9 and TRBJ1-1, with D perhaps matching TRBD1 (6 bases). The CDR3 extends over 14 amino acids. Germline CDR1 and CDR2: SEHNR and FQNEAQ (reference sequence). V dropped 1 base and J dropped 1 base, with 7 bases sitting between them. The CDR3: CASSLEGENTEAFF. CDR3 DNA: TGTGCCAGCAGCTTAGAGGGGGAGAACACTGAAGCTTTCTTT.

This clonotype showed up just a few times. The rearrangement joins TRBV6-2 or TRBV6-3 to TRBJ1-5; 7 nucleotides align to TRBD1. CDR1 is MNHEY, CDR2 SVGEGT, per germline. The V segment lost 7 bases and the J segment 7 bases; nucleotides outside the gene matches: 10. The CDR3 has 14 residues. The CDR3 region has the DNA TGTGCCAGCAACAAGACAGGGTCGTTCCAGCCCCAGCATTTT. It translates to CASNKTGSFQPQHF.

This clonotype was observed at least ten times. This rearrangement joins TRBV7-2 to TRBJ1-4, with a weak D call TRBD1 (5 bases). Trimming pared 5 bases from V and 1 base from J, leaving 11 bases between. The CDR3 contains 15 residues. Germline CDR1 and CDR2: SGHTA and FQGNSA. The CDR3 nucleotides read TGTGCCAGCAGCCTCCGGGGGGAAACTAATGAAAAACTGTTTTTT. Translating gives CASSLRGETNEKLFF.

The sample holds a few counts of this clonotype. A clone one base away is much larger, so this may be a read error. The rearrangement links TRBV7-9 to TRBJ2-7; D gene uncertain. CDR1 and CDR2 (germline): SEHNR, FQNEAQ (reference sequence). The CDR3 is 11 amino acids. V was clipped by 4 bases and J by 3 bases, with 4 bases between them. The CDR3: CASSYDYEQYF. In DNA, the CDR3 is TGTGCCAGCAGCTATGACTACGAGCAGTACTTC.

The chain links TRBV12-5 to TRBJ1-1; weak D call: TRBD1 (6 bases). The CDR3 loop spans 14 amino acids. V was shortened by 6 bases and J by 5 bases, with 16 bases between the two germline ends. Looked up from germline, CDR1 is LGHNT and CDR2 is FRNRAP. The CDR3 DNA follows: TGTGCTAGTGGCCCGACAGGAGGGCAAACTGAAGCTTTCTTT. Translation gives CASGPTGGQTEAFF. Drawing the rest from reference TRBV12-5 and TRBJ1-1, the complete variable domain is DARVTQTPRHKVTEMGQEVTMRCQPILGHNTVFWYRQTMMQGLELLAYFRNRAPLDDSGMPKDRFSAEMPDATLATLKIQPSEPRDSAVYFCASGPTGGQTEAFFGQGTRLTVV.

CDR3 in amino acids: CASSLIRDGEKLFF. The CDR3 nucleotides read TGTGCCAGCAGTTTAATCCGGGATGGCGAAAAACTGTTTTTT. The chain has TRBV27 and TRBJ1-4, with no clear D. The V end lost 2 bases, the J end lost 8 bases, and 12 bases lay between the germline ends. CDR1 and CDR2 (germline): MNHEY, SMNVEV (reference sequence). The CDR3 is made up of 14 amino acids.

This clonotype was found a few times. This chain connects TRBV4-3 to TRBJ2-1, with 9 nucleotides matching TRBD2. V dropped 4 bases and J dropped 1; count of bases not matched to a gene: 14. Germline CDR1 and CDR2: LGHNA and YSLEER. The CDR3 length is 19 residues. CDR3 in amino acids: CASSRRGAGGGASYNEQFF. The DNA of the CDR3 is TGCGCCAGCAGCCGGAGAGGAGCGGGCGGGGGGGCATCCTACAATGAGCAGTTCTTC.